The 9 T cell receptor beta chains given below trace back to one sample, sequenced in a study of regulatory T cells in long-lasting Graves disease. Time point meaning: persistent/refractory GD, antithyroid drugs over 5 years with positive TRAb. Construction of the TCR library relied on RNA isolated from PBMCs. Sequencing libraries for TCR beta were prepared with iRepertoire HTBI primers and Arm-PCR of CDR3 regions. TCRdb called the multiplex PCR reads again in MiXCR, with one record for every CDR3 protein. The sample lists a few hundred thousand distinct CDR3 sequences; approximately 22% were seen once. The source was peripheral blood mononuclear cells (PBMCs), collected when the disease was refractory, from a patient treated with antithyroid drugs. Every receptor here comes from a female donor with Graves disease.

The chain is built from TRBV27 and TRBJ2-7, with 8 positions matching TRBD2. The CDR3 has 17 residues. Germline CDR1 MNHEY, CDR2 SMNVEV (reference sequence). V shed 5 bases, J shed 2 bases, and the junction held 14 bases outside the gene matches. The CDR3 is CASSNGGVGWGAYEQYF. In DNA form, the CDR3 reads TGTGCCAGCAGTAACGGGGGGGTGGGATGGGGGGCCTACGAGCAGTACTTC.

CDR3 DNA: TGTGCCAGCAGCCCGACTAGCGGGATGGTGGAGACCCAGTACTTC. This translates into CASSPTSGMVETQYF. The V and J genes are TRBV3-1 and TRBJ2-5, with TRBD2 matching 11 bases. V dropped 4 bases and J dropped 5; count of bases not matched to a gene: 6. Germline CDR1 LGHDT, CDR2 YNNKEL (reference sequence). CDR3 length equals 15 residues.

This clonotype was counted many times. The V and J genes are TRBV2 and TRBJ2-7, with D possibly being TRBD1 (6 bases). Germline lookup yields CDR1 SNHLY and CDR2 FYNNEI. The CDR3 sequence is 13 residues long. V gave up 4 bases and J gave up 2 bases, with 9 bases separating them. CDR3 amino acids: CASSGQVTYEQYF. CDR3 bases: TGTGCCAGCAGTGGACAGGTCACCTACGAGCAGTACTTC.

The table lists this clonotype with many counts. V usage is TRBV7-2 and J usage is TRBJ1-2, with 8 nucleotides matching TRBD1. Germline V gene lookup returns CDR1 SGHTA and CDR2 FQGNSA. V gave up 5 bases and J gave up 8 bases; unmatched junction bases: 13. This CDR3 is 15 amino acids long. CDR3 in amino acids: CASSPTSTTGEGYTF. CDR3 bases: TGTGCCAGCAGCCCAACGAGCACGACAGGGGAGGGCTACACCTTC.

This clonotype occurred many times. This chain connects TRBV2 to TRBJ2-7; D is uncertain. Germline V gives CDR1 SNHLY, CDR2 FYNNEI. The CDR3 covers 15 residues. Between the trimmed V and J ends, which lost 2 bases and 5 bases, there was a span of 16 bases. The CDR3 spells CASSENPTVGNEQYF. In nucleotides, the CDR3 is TGTGCCAGCAGTGAAAACCCAACGGTGGGTAACGAGCAGTACTTC.

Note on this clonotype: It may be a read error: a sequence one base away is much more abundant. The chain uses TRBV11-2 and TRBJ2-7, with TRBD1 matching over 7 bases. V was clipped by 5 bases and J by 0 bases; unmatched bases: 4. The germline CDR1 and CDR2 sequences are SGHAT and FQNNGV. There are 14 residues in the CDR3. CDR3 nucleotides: TGTGCCAGCAGCCAGAGGACAGGCTCCTACGAGCAGTACTTC. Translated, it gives CASSQRTGSYEQYF.

The chain's CDR3 is CSSLGAGEQYF. CDR3 DNA: TGCAGTTCCTTGGGGGCCGGCGAGCAGTACTTC. The V call is TRBV20-1, the J call TRBJ2-7, with a tentative D call TRBD1 (6 bases). V was clipped by 8 bases and J by 6 bases, with 14 bases between them. CDR3 size: 11 residues. Germline V gene lookup returns CDR1 DFQATT and CDR2 SNEGSKA (reference sequence).

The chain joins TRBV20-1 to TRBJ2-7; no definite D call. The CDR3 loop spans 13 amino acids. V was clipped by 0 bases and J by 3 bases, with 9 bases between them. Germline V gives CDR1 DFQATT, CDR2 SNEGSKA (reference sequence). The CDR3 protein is CSARDVPRYEQYF. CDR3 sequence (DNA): TGCAGTGCTAGAGATGTTCCCCGCTACGAGCAGTACTTC.

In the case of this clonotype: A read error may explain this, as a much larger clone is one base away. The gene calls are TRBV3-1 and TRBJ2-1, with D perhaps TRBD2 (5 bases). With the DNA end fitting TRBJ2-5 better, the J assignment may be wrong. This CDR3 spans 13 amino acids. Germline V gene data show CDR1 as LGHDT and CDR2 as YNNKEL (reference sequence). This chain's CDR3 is CASGLVEEETQYF. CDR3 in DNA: TGTGCCAGCGGCCTGGTGGAGGAGGAGACCCAGTACTTC.